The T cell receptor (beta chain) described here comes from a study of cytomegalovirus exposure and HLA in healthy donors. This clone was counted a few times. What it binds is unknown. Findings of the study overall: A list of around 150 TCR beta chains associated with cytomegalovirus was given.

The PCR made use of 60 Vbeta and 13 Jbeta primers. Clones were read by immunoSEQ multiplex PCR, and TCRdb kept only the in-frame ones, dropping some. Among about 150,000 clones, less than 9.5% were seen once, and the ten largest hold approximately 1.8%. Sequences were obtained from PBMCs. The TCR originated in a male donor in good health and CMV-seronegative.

CDR3: CASSSAGTSGRAGQFF. The CDR3 coding sequence is TGTGCCAGCAGCTCAGCCGGGACTAGCGGGAGGGCCGGACAGTTCTTC. The V and J genes are TRBV7-8 and TRBJ2-1; 16 bases are a match to TRBD2. Germline V gene lookup returns CDR1 SGHVS and CDR2 FQNEAQ. The V gene end was trimmed by 4 bases and the J gene end by 13 bases; junction bases not matched to a gene: 10. This CDR3 has 16 residues.